This entry is about one T cell receptor (beta chain). CDR1 and CDR2 from the germline V gene are SGHRS and YFSETQ. V shed 3 bases and J shed 6 bases, with 12 bases lying between them. This CDR3 has 14 amino acids. This entry is derived from a study of blood T cell repertoires in COVID-19. Background on the study: Samples came from the United States, Italy and Spain, spanning acute and convalescent COVID-19. The analysed material was cDNA or gDNA that came from T cells, B-cell-depleted T cells, or PBMCs.

Authors' methods: Estimated nucleated cell counts came from reference gene primer amplification. The method was immunoSEQ multiplex PCR; TCRdb's version includes in-frame clones alone and lacks a portion of them. V, J and clone size derive from that table, while D and trimming were established from the DNA sequence. The data hold around 88,000 clones, with about 84% observed a single time. Sample: peripheral blood. The sequence was collected from a woman of 80 years or more with acute or convalescent COVID-19. The chain combines TRBV5-1 with TRBJ2-2; no firm D call. CDR3 sequence reads: CASSSVTSAGELFF. The CDR3, as DNA: TGCGCCAGCAGCTCCGTTACCTCGGCCGGGGAGCTGTTTTTT.